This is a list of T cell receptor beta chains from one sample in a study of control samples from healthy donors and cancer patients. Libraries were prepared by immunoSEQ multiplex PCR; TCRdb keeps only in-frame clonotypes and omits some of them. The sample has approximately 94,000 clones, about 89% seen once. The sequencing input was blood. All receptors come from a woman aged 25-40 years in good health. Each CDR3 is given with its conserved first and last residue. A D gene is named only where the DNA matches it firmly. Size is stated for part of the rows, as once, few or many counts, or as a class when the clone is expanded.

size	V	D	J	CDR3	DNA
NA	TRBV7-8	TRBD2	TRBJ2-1	CASSLAVSGSYNEQFF	TGTGCCAGCAGCTTAGCCGTCAGCGGGAGTTACAATGAGCAGTTCTTC
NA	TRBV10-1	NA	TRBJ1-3	CASNIKERQPRAGNTIYF	TGCGCCAGCAATATTAAAGAGAGACAGCCGCGAGCTGGAAACACCATATATTTT
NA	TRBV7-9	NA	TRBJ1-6	CASSLVPGQGNSPLHF	TGTGCCAGCAGCTTAGTGCCGGGACAAGGGAATTCACCCCTCCACTTT
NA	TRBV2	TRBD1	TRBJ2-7	CASTGQGATKYEQYF	TGTGCCAGCACCGGACAGGGGGCCACTAAATACGAGCAGTACTTC
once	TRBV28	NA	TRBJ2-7	CASRTGTVGGDF	TGTGCCAGCAGAACAGGGACCGTGGGGGGTGACTTC
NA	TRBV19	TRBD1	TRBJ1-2	CASSMGGDRAGYTF	TGTGCCAGTAGTATGGGAGGGGACAGGGCTGGCTACACCTTC
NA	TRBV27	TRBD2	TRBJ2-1	CASSFRIAGGAGEQFF	TGTGCCAGCAGTTTTCGGATAGCGGGAGGGGCTGGTGAGCAGTTCTTC
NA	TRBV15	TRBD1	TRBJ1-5	CATSSGQGATLAQPQHF	TGTGCCACCAGCAGTGGACAGGGGGCCACCCTGGCCCAGCCCCAGCATTTT
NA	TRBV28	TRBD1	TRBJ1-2	CASTQGFGDRGNYGYTF	TGTGCCAGCACTCAGGGGTTTGGAGACAGGGGGAATTATGGCTACACCTTC
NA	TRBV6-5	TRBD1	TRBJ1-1	CASSYSVAGGTEAFF	TGTGCCAGCAGTTACTCTGTGGCAGGGGGGACTGAAGCTTTCTTT